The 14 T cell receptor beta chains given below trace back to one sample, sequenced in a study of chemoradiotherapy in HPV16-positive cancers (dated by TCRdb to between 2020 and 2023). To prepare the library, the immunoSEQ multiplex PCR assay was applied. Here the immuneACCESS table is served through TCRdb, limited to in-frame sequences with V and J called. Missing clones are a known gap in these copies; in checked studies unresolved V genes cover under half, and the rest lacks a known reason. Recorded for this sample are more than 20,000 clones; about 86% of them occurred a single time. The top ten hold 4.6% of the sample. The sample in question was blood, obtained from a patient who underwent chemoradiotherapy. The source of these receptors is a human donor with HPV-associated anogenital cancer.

Here the CDR3 reads CASSLGRTGSHNSPLHF. The DNA of the CDR3 is TGTGCCAGCAGCTTGGGTCGGACAGGCTCACATAATTCACCCCTCCACTTT. The genes are TRBV5-4 and TRBJ1-6, with TRBD1 matching 7 bases. CDR1 and CDR2 from the germline V gene are SGHNT and YYREEE (reference sequence). V lost 0 bases and J lost 5; bases outside the gene matches: 8. The CDR3 runs 17 residues. The whole variable domain, remainder taken from reference TRBV5-4 and TRBJ1-6, is ETGVTQSPTHLIKTRGQQVTLRCSSQSGHNTVSWYQQALGQGPQFIFQYYREEENGRGNFPPRFSGLQFPNYSSELNVNALELDDSALYLCASSLGRTGSHNSPLHFGNGTRLTVT.

This CDR3 reads CASSRGGEGGNQPQHF. In nucleotides, the CDR3 is TGTGCCAGCAGCCGAGGGGGGGAAGGGGGCAATCAGCCCCAGCATTTT. This chain joins TRBV5-4 and TRBJ1-5, with D possibly being TRBD1 (6 bases). CDR3 length: 16 amino acids. Germline CDR1 is SGHNT and CDR2 is YYREEE (reference sequence). V dropped 4 bases and J dropped 2 bases, with 16 bases sitting between them.

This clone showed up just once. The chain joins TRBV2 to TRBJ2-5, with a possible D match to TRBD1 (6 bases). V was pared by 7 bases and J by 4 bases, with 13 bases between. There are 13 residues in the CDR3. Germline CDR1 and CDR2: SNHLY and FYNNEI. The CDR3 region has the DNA TGTGCCAGCATCAGGGGTAATCGAGAGACCCAGTACTTC. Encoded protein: CASIRGNRETQYF.

The CDR3 is CASIYNYIQYF. The CDR3 DNA is TGTGCCAGCATCTACAATTACATTCAGTACTTC. The chain links TRBV27 to TRBJ2-4, with unresolved D. V was pared by 7 bases and J by 8 bases, with 9 bases between. Germline-derived CDR1 and CDR2 are MNHEY and SMNVEV (reference sequence). The CDR3 length is 11 residues.

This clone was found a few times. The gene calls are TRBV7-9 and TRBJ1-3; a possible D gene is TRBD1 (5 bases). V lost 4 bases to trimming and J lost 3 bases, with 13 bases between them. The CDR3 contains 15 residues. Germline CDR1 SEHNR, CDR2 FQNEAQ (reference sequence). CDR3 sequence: CASSSVRVSGNTIYF. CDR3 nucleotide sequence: TGTGCCAGCAGCTCCGTCAGGGTCAGTGGAAACACCATATATTTT.

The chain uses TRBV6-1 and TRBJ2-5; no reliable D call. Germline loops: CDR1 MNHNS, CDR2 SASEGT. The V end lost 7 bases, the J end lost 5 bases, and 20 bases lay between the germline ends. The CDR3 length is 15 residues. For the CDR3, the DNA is TGTGCCAGCATGAACGGCCAAAGAGTCGGGGAGACCCAGTACTTC. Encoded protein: CASMNGQRVGETQYF.

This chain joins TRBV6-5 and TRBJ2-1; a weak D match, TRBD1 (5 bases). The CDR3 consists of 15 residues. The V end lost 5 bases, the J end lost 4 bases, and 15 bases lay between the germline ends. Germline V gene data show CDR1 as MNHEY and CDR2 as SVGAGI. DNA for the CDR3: TGTGCCAGCAGTCAGGACATAGGCTGGTACAATGAGCAGTTCTTC. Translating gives CASSQDIGWYNEQFF.

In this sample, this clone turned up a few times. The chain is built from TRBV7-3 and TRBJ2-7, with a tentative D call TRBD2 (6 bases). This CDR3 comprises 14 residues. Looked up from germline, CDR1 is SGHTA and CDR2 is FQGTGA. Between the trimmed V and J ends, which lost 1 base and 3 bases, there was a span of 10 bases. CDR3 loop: CASSLNGGGYEQYF. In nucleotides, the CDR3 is TGTGCCAGCAGCTTAAACGGGGGTGGCTACGAGCAGTACTTC.

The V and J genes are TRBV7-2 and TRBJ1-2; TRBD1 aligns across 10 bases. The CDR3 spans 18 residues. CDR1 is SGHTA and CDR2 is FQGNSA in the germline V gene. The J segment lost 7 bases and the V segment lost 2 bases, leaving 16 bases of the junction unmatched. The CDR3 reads CASSLSPTGGASLGGYTF. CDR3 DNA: TGTGCCAGCAGCTTATCTCCGACAGGGGGCGCGTCTTTGGGTGGCTACACCTTC.

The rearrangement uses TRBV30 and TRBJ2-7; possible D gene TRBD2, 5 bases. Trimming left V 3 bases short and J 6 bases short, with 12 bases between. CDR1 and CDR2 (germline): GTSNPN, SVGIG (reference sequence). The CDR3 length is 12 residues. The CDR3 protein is CAWSPGLLEQYF. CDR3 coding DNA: TGTGCCTGGAGCCCCGGACTCCTCGAGCAGTACTTC.

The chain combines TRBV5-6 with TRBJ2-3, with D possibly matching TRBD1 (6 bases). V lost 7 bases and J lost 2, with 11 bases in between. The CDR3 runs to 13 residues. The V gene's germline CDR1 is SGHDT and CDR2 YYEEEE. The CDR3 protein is CASGGRFTDTQYF. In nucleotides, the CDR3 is TGTGCCAGCGGGGGCCGATTCACAGATACGCAGTATTTT.

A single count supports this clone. The CDR3 here is CASSLATGQGGDTEAFF. CDR3 DNA: TGTGCCAGCAGCTTAGCAACGGGACAGGGGGGGGACACTGAAGCTTTCTTT. The rearrangement joins TRBV7-6 to TRBJ1-1; 11 bases align to TRBD1. V shed 0 bases and J 3 bases; nucleotides not matched to a gene: 6. This CDR3 has 17 residues. From germline, CDR1 is SGHVS and CDR2 FNYEAQ. Full variable domain (outside the CDR3, taken from reference TRBV7-6 and TRBJ1-1): GAGVSQSPRYKVTKRGQDVALRCDPISGHVSLYWYRQALGQGPEFLTYFNYEAQQDKSGLPNDRFSAERPEGSISTLTIQRTEQRDSAMYRCASSLATGQGGDTEAFFGQGTRLTVV.

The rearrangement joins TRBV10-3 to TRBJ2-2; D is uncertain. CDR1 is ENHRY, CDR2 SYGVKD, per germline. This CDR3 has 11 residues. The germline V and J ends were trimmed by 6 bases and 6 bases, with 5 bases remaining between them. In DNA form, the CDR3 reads TGTGCCATCAGGGGGTCCGGGGAGCTGTTTTTT. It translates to CAIRGSGELFF.

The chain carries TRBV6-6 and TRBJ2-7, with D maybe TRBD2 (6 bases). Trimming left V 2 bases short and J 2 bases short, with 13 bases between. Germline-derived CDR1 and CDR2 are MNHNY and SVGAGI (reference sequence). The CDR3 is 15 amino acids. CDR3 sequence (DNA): TGTGCCAGCAGTTACCCCGGGGGTATCACCTACGAGCAGTACTTC. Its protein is CASSYPGGITYEQYF.